These 24 T cell receptor beta chains originate from one sample sequenced in a study of vaccination and CD4 T cells after COVID-19. Oncomine TCR Beta short-read sequencing was applied to DNA from cultured CD4+ T cells. TCRdb independently ran MiXCR on the PCR reads; one entry per CDR3 protein. This sample has over 7,500 distinct CDR3 sequences, with roughly 32% found just once. No cognate antigen is known for these TCRs. The treatment is: approximately 9-day PBMC culture with coronavirus spike peptide pools or control peptides (ViraFEST assay). Before the COVID-19 pandemic (2011-2018), CD4+ T cells were obtained from the unexposed donor. The sample was CD4+ T cells from blood, cultured in vitro. Receptor source: a human donor in good health.

Remarks on this clonotype: This may be a read error: a much more frequent sequence differs by one nucleotide. J is TRBJ1-1 and V is TRBV15, with a tentative D call TRBD1 (6 bases). V gave up 7 bases and J gave up 5 bases, with 20 bases separating them. Germline V lookup: CDR1 LNHNV, CDR2 YYDKDF (reference sequence). CDR3 size: 15 residues. This CDR3 is CATIPPGHRDTEAFF. CDR3 nucleotide sequence: TGTGCCACCATACCTCCGGGACACCGAGATACTGAAGCTTTCTTT.

The gene calls are TRBV12-3 or TRBV12-4 and TRBJ2-2; 10 bases map to TRBD1. The junction had 7 bases not matched to a gene; V was cut back by 8 bases and J by 7 bases. This CDR3 has 14 residues. CDR3 bases: TGTGCCAGCTGTCCCGGGACAGGGGTCGGGGAGCTGTTTTTT. It encodes CASCPGTGVGELFF.

This clonotype was recorded once. The chain uses TRBV10-3 and TRBJ2-7, with D uncertain. This CDR3 is built from 15 residues. The V gene's germline CDR1 is ENHRY and CDR2 SYGVKD. Trimming took 4 bases from V and 0 from J, leaving 13 bases between them. DNA for the CDR3: TGTGCCATCAGTGGGTCCGCATCGAGCTCCTACGAGCAGTACTTC. Residues: CAISGSASSSYEQYF.

The CDR3 region is CASSLRAGENTEAFF. CDR3 coding DNA: TGCGCCAGCAGCTTAAGAGCGGGGGAGAACACTGAAGCTTTCTTT. This rearrangement joins TRBV5-1 to TRBJ1-1, with a possible D match to TRBD1 (5 bases). This CDR3 is built from 15 residues. Deletions cut 2 bases from V and 1 base from J, with 12 bases between. Germline values: CDR1 SGHRS, CDR2 YFSETQ.

This clonotype was seen only a few times. The chain uses TRBV4-1 and TRBJ1-2; D unclear. V gave up 0 bases and J gave up 7 bases, with 18 bases separating them. Germline CDR1 and CDR2: MGHRA and YSYEKL. This CDR3 comprises 16 residues. CDR3 nucleotide sequence: TGCGCCAGCAGCCAAGATTTGACAACCCTTAACCTTGGCTACACCTTC. Encoded protein: CASSQDLTTLNLGYTF.

In this sample, this clonotype turned up once. The genes are TRBV19 and TRBJ1-4, with 7 bases that match TRBD1. Germline V gene sequence: CDR1 LNHDA, CDR2 SQIVND (reference sequence). V lost 5 bases to trimming and J lost 8 bases; unmatched junction nucleotides: 5. This CDR3 is 13 amino acids long. For the CDR3, the DNA is TGTGCCAGTAGTCCTCTCAGGGGGGAAAAACTGTTTTTT. Residues: CASSPLRGEKLFF.

This clonotype has only a few counts. V gene TRBV20-1 combines with J gene TRBJ1-3; 8 bases are shared with TRBD1. Trimming removed 6 bases from V and 0 bases from J; junction bases left unmatched: 4. Germline V gene sequence: CDR1 DFQATT, CDR2 SNEGSKA (reference sequence). This CDR3 region has 14 residues. CDR3 sequence (DNA): TGCAGTGCCCGACAGGGGTTCTCTGGAAACACCATATATTTT. It encodes CSARQGFSGNTIYF.

J is TRBJ1-6 and V is TRBV6-5; D might be TRBD1 (6 bases). Germline V gives CDR1 MNHEY, CDR2 SVGAGI. V dropped 2 bases and J dropped 8 bases, with 19 bases sitting between them. The CDR3 has 17 amino acids. This CDR3 is CASSYGPGVGAYSPLHF. The CDR3 DNA reads TGTGCCAGCAGTTACGGCCCAGGGGTCGGGGCCTATTCACCCCTCCACTTT.

The chain links TRBV18 to TRBJ2-5; possible D gene TRBD2, 5 bases. The CDR3 sequence is 15 residues long. Germline V gene sequence: CDR1 KGHSH, CDR2 LQKENI. V lost 2 bases and J lost 2, with 12 bases in between. The CDR3 DNA reads as TGTGCCAGCTCACCAGCAGAGCGGATACAAGAGACCCAGTACTTC. Translating gives CASSPAERIQETQYF.

The chain has TRBV10-3 and TRBJ1-1, with D possibly being TRBD1 (5 bases). Deletions cut 3 bases from V and 11 bases from J, with 16 bases between. There are 13 residues in the CDR3. The germline CDR1 and CDR2 sequences are ENHRY and SYGVKD. CDR3 protein: CAISESEGLGAFF. In DNA, the CDR3 is TGTGCCATCAGTGAATCCGAGGGACTGGGGGCTTTCTTT.

This clonotype was observed a few times. This chain connects TRBV21-1 to TRBJ1-1; the table calls TRBD1, which could not be checked here. TRBV21-1 is tagged as a pseudogene. This CDR3 contains 17 residues. The CDR3 nucleotides are TGTGCCAGCAGCCTCCGTCGGGGGGGGGCGATGAACACTGAAGCTTTCTTT. It is translated as CASSLRRGGAMNTEAFF.

This clonotype has a handful of counts. The CDR3 coding sequence is TGTGCCAGCAGTTACAAGGTCCGGAACACTGAAGCTTTCTTT. It yields the protein CASSYKVRNTEAFF. The chain employs TRBV6-5 and TRBJ1-1; D unclear. Trimming removed 2 bases from V and 1 base from J, with 8 bases in between. The CDR3 loop spans 14 amino acids. Germline values: CDR1 MNHEY, CDR2 SVGAGI.

The chain joins TRBV20-1 to TRBJ2-1, with D possibly being TRBD2 (6 bases). Germline V CDR1 and CDR2: DFQATT, SNEGSKA (reference sequence). The CDR3 runs to 15 residues. V lost 0 bases and J 5 bases, leaving 14 bases between the germline ends. The CDR3 DNA sequence: TGCAGTGCTAGAGATTGGTTGGGGAGGCACAATGAGCAGTTCTTC. Protein sequence: CSARDWLGRHNEQFF.

This clonotype has just a few counts. The chain combines TRBV6-4 with TRBJ1-2; TRBD1 matches at 10 bases. The CDR3 is 14 amino acids. J was trimmed by 7 bases and V by 3 bases; bases with no gene match: 5. Germline assignment: CDR1 MRHNA and CDR2 SNTAGT. The CDR3 DNA reads TGTGCCAGCAGTGAAGAGGGGACAGGGGTTGGCTACACCTTC. Translated: CASSEEGTGVGYTF.

By sample fraction, this clonotype is hyperexpanded. V usage is TRBV20-1 and J usage is TRBJ2-7; D is possibly TRBD2 (5 bases). The CDR3 is 15 amino acids. V dropped 3 bases and J dropped 0 bases, with 15 bases sitting between them. CDR1 and CDR2 from the germline V gene are DFQATT and SNEGSKA (reference sequence). The CDR3 coding sequence is TGCAGTGCTAGGAGGAGGAGCCTCCTCTCCTACGAGCAGTACTTC. This translates into CSARRRSLLSYEQYF.

The chain uses TRBV10-1 and TRBJ2-3; 10 bases match TRBD1. Trimming cost V 4 bases and J 2 bases; bases outside gene matches: 3. CDR3 length: 15 amino acids. Looked up from germline, CDR1 is WNHNN and CDR2 is SYGVQD (reference sequence). The CDR3 loop is CASSAGTGDTDTQYF. The CDR3 nucleotides read TGCGCCAGCAGTGCCGGGACAGGGGACACAGATACGCAGTATTTT.

This clonotype was counted a few times. The chain links TRBV12-3 or TRBV12-4 to TRBJ2-1; D may be TRBD2 (6 bases). CDR3 length equals 15 residues. Trimming cost V 4 bases and J 5 bases, with 15 bases left between them. The CDR3 DNA reads as TGTGCCAGCAGTTGGGGCGGGGTATCCGACAATGAGCAGTTCTTC. Translating it yields CASSWGGVSDNEQFF.

V and J are TRBV20-1 and TRBJ2-1; D might be TRBD2 (5 bases). CDR1 is DFQATT, CDR2 SNEGSKA, per germline (reference sequence). Trimming removed 2 bases from V and 2 bases from J, with 13 bases in between. The CDR3 runs to 15 residues. In nucleotides, the CDR3 is TGCAGTGCTAGACAACGAGGGAAAACCTACAATGAGCAGTTCTTC. Its translation is CSARQRGKTYNEQFF.

The rearrangement uses TRBV19 and TRBJ2-5; unclear D gene. This CDR3 is 11 amino acids long. Germline V gene lookup returns CDR1 LNHDA and CDR2 SQIVND (reference sequence). Deletions cut 2 bases from V and 5 bases from J, with 3 bases between. The CDR3, as DNA: TGTGCCAGTAGTATAAGGGAGACCCAGTACTTC. Residues: CASSIRETQYF.

A few counts support this clonotype. The chain has TRBV19 and TRBJ1-2, with 8 bases lining up with TRBD1. This CDR3 comprises 13 residues. Germline CDR1 and CDR2: LNHDA and SQIVND (reference sequence). Trimming took 8 bases from V and 7 from J; bases not matched to a gene: 9. The CDR3 DNA sequence: TGTGCCAGTCATTCCCCGGACAGGGTTGGCTACACCTTC. Translation: CASHSPDRVGYTF. Full variable domain (missing parts from reference TRBV19 and TRBJ1-2): DGGITQSPKYLFRKEGQNVTLSCEQNLNHDAMYWYRQDPGQGLRLIYYSQIVNDFQKGDIAEGYSVSREKKESFPLTVTSAQKNPTAFYLCASHSPDRVGYTFGSGTRLTVV.

The chain is built from TRBV5-1 and TRBJ1-2; no firm D call. CDR3 size: 13 residues. Germline V gene data show CDR1 as SGHRS and CDR2 as YFSETQ. V was shortened by 0 bases and J by 7 bases, with 10 bases between the two germline ends. The CDR3 nucleotides are TGCGCCAGCAGCTTGGAAGGATCGGGTGGCTACACCTTC. It codes for CASSLEGSGGYTF.

This chain uses TRBV7-9 with TRBJ1-5; possibly TRBD1 for D (6 bases). The V gene lost 5 bases and the J gene lost 3 bases, with 14 bases spanning the gap. Germline CDR1 and CDR2: SEHNR and FQNEAQ (reference sequence). The CDR3 is made up of 15 amino acids. The CDR3 bases are TGTGCCAGCAGCCGCGGACAGTATACCAATCAGCCCCAGCATTTT. Protein sequence: CASSRGQYTNQPQHF.

This clonotype was detected once. An end of the junction differs from the germline gene, which may be a read error. V is TRBV27 and J is TRBJ1-2; D perhaps matches TRBD1 (6 bases). Germline assignment: CDR1 MNHEY and CDR2 SMNVEV (reference sequence). This CDR3 is built from 14 residues. In nucleotides, the CDR3 is TGTGCCAGCAGTTTTGGACAGTCTTCCTATAGCTACACCTTC. It yields the protein CASSFGQSSYSYTF.

A remark on this clonotype: The CDR3 does not end in the conserved phenylalanine or tryptophan, so this is likely a read error. This chain connects TRBV30 to TRBJ1-5, with D maybe TRBD1 (6 bases). The V and J ends lost 4 bases and 3 bases respectively, with 13 bases between them. Germline CDR1 is GTSNPN and CDR2 is SVGIG (reference sequence). CDR3 size: 14 residues. The CDR3 DNA is TGTGCCTGGAAAAGCGGGGGCCCCAATCAGCCCCAGCATCTT. Its translation is CAWKSGGPNQPQHL.